This T cell receptor beta chain was captured by sequencing in a study of blood T cell repertoires in COVID-19. Study-level background: Spain, Italy and the United States supplied samples that represented acute and convalescent COVID-19. Nucleic acid was either cDNA or gDNA, and it came from T cells, B-cell-depleted T cells, or PBMCs.

Per the study methods: Counts of nucleated cells, estimated from reference gene primer amplification, were obtained. The assay was immunoSEQ multiplex PCR, and TCRdb's table has in-frame clones only and misses some. V and J calls plus clone size are reproduced from that table; the DNA served to infer D and trimming. The sample shows some 110,000 clones, around 87% of them seen only once. V shed 6 bases, J shed 1 base, and the junction held 3 bases outside the gene matches. This CDR3 region has 14 residues. Germline V gene lookup returns CDR1 LNHDA and CDR2 SQIVND (reference sequence). The V gene is TRBV19, the J gene TRBJ2-5; 9 nucleotides align to TRBD2. What was sequenced was peripheral blood. The TCR comes from a middle-aged man with acute or convalescent COVID-19. As DNA, the CDR3 is TGTGCCAGTAGCTATAGCGGGAGCCAAGAGACCCAGTACTTC. It yields the protein CASSYSGSQETQYF.